This T cell receptor beta chain was recovered during a study of regulatory T cells in long-lasting Graves disease. The study's findings and limits: Segments TRBV28, TRBJ1-2 and TRBJ2-5 showed preferential usage in persistent disease.

The time point denotes: newly diagnosed GD, antithyroid drugs for less than 3 months. Scientists built the TCR library using RNA that was extracted from PBMCs. Building the TCR beta libraries relied on iRepertoire HTBI primers, and CDR3 regions underwent Arm-PCR. TCRdb independently ran MiXCR on the multiplex PCR reads; one entry per CDR3 protein. The sample lists about 220,000 distinct CDR3 sequences; approximately 19% were seen once. This clonotype was counted only a few times. Its specificity is not known. The CDR3 consists of 19 residues. V lost 0 bases and J lost 3; bases outside the gene matches: 14. Germline V lookup: CDR1 MNHEY, CDR2 SVGAGI. These same data were also listed under a study on T cells in Graves' hyperthyroidism and ophthalmopathy.

J is TRBJ1-2 and V is TRBV6-5; TRBD1 matches at 9 bases. Here the sequenced sample was peripheral blood mononuclear cells (PBMCs), taken at new diagnosis, from a patient treated with antithyroid drugs. This receptor was obtained from a woman in her 30s with Graves disease. CDR3 coding DNA: TGTGCCAGCAGTTACTCCTTCTGGTCACGGGACAGGGAAGACTATGGCTACACCTTC. Protein product: CASSYSFWSRDREDYGYTF.